What follows describes a single T cell receptor beta chain. Antigen unknown. The repertoire was sequenced with immunoSEQ multiplex PCR; TCRdb's copy has only in-frame clones and lacks some. Of about 110,000 clones listed, about 85% are singletons. This sample was taken from a study of PD-L1 blockade in urothelial cancer. Study background: Patients arrived having already received 0 to 3 prior chemotherapy regimens. Blood gave a median roughly 140,000 T cells. Blood analysis occurred 3 weeks (second dose) and 6 weeks after treatment start.

Whole-study results and caveats: Clones that were tumor-associated expanded more in the blood of durable-benefit patients at 3 weeks.

The source was PBMCs, collected around atezolizumab (anti-PD-L1) treatment. The sequence came from a man between 45 and 60 years old with urothelial cancer.

The CDR3 loop is CASGGLGTDSYNEQFF. CDR3 DNA sequence: TGTGCCAGCGGGGGGCTCGGGACAGATTCCTACAATGAGCAGTTCTTC. The chain combines TRBV28 with TRBJ2-1; D might be TRBD1 (7 bases). The CDR3 runs to 16 residues. Between the trimmed V and J ends, which lost 8 bases and 1 base, there was a span of 18 bases. Germline CDR1 is MDHEN and CDR2 is SYDVKM.